These 15 T cell receptor beta chains originate from one sample sequenced in a study of T cells expressing NK-cell markers. TCRdb re-called the 5' RACE reads, yielding one record per CDR3 amino acid sequence without DNA. Its clone listing holds 150,000 to 180,000 distinct CDR3 sequences. What was sequenced was blood T cells: a sorted CD56 or NKG2C T cell subset, CD4+ or CD8+ T cells, or bulk PBMC T cells (not recorded which). These receptors were obtained from a woman aged 45-65 years in good health.

This sequence joins TRBV29-1 and TRBJ2-1; without DNA, the TCRdb call of TRBD2 cannot be checked. CDR3 length: 11 residues. CDR1 SQVTM and CDR2 ANQGSEA come from the germline V gene. CDR3 loop: CSVEGRGEQFF.

The V and J genes are TRBV12-3 or TRBV12-4 and TRBJ2-1; TCRdb names TRBD2, which stays unverified in the absence of DNA. This CDR3 is built from 14 residues. The CDR3 sequence: CASKLAGVYNEQFF.

V is TRBV3-1 and J is TRBJ2-1; TCRdb indicates TRBD2, and absent DNA this call remains unverified. This CDR3 is 16 amino acids long. CDR1 and CDR2 (germline): LGHDT, YNNKEL (reference sequence). This CDR3 is CASSQDSSSVYNEQFF.

The chain joins TRBV20-1 to TRBJ2-7; TCRdb's assignment of TRBD2 cannot be checked, as there is no DNA. The germline CDR1 and CDR2 sequences are DFQATT and SNEGSKA (reference sequence). The CDR3 loop spans 16 amino acids. CDR3 protein: CSASALAGETSYEQYF.

This chain links TRBV7-7 with TRBJ2-3; absent DNA, TCRdb's TRBD1 call cannot be checked. The CDR3 extends over 17 amino acids. From germline, CDR1 is SSHAT and CDR2 FNYEAQ (reference sequence). CDR3: CASSPTGQGPFTDTQYF.

The chain's CDR3 is CASSYLSGSGDEQFF. This chain connects TRBV6-2 or TRBV6-3 to TRBJ2-1; the TRBD2 assignment by TCRdb is unverifiable without DNA. Germline V CDR1 and CDR2: MNHEY, SVGEGT. This CDR3 comprises 15 residues.

This chain connects TRBV29-1 to TRBJ1-1; lacking DNA, the TRBD1 call made by TCRdb goes unchecked. Germline V gives CDR1 SQVTM, CDR2 ANQGSEA. The CDR3 has 14 residues. CDR3: CSVELRQGFIEAFF.

The V call is TRBV19, the J call TRBJ2-5; as DNA is missing, the TRBD1 call by TCRdb cannot be tested. This CDR3 has 14 amino acids. Looked up from germline, CDR1 is LNHDA and CDR2 is SQIVND (reference sequence). The CDR3 reads CASSIAGTQETQYF. The full variable domain, with the rest looked up from reference TRBV19 and TRBJ2-5, is DGGITQSPKYLFRKEGQNVTLSCEQNLNHDAMYWYRQDPGQGLRLIYYSQIVNDFQKGDIAEGYSVSREKKESFPLTVTSAQKNPTAFYLCASSIAGTQETQYFGPGTRLLVL.

V gene TRBV20-1 combines with J gene TRBJ1-2; checking the TCRdb D call of TRBD1 is not possible without DNA. Germline loops: CDR1 DFQATT, CDR2 SNEGSKA (reference sequence). This CDR3 comprises 15 residues. CDR3 sequence: CSARQAPTHSYGYTF.

This sequence joins TRBV29-1 and TRBJ2-7; the TCRdb call, TRBD2, lacks DNA for checking. Germline values: CDR1 SQVTM, CDR2 ANQGSEA. The CDR3 contains 13 residues. This chain's CDR3 is CSFLGSGAFEQYF.

This chain connects TRBV2 to TRBJ2-7. The germline V gene has CDR1 SNHLY and CDR2 FYNNEI. The CDR3 sequence is 11 residues long. This chain's CDR3 is CASHREGEQYF.

The chain couples TRBV19 to TRBJ2-7; TCRdb indicates TRBD1, and absent DNA this call remains unverified. The CDR3 contains 14 residues. Germline V gene lookup returns CDR1 LNHDA and CDR2 SQIVND (reference sequence). This chain's CDR3 is CASSPTDRRYEQYF.

The V and J genes are TRBV19 and TRBJ1-5. This CDR3 has 14 residues. Germline CDR1 is LNHDA and CDR2 is SQIVND (reference sequence). The CDR3 here is CASTLGVGSQPQHF.

J is TRBJ2-2 and V is TRBV20-1; as DNA is missing, the TRBD2 call by TCRdb cannot be tested. Per germline, CDR1 DFQATT and CDR2 SNEGSKA (reference sequence). This CDR3 is 17 amino acids long. CDR3 sequence: CSAPSLLSGSTTGELFF.

The CDR3 sequence is CASSLRLAGAWEQYF. The V call is TRBV5-4, the J call TRBJ2-7; TCRdb names TRBD2, which stays unverified in the absence of DNA. The V gene's germline CDR1 is SGHNT and CDR2 YYREEE (reference sequence). The CDR3 length is 15 residues.